This T cell receptor beta chain was recovered during a study of cytomegalovirus exposure and HLA in healthy donors (TCRdb year 2017). Study-wide context: An earlier analysis of about 560 of the donors reported approximately 300 Gb of sequence data and 117 million unique TCR beta sequences obtained from approximately 180 million T cells. Around 330 gigabases of sequencing data and approximately 91 million unique TCR sequences made up an early release that covered approximately 700 HLA-typed donors. Among the approximately 430 genotyped donors, around 81% belonged to the genetic ancestry cluster associated with self-reported Caucasian donors. The study aimed to test whether signatures of past pathogen exposure could be identified by cataloging public T cell receptors. The T cell repertoires of 666 subjects were profiled by immunosequencing and related to cytomegalovirus serostatus. A separate validation cohort of roughly 120 different subjects was used in addition to the approximately 640-subject first cohort. The study combined high-throughput TCR immunosequencing, statistical association of individual TCRs with disease status, and machine learning to predict cytomegalovirus infection status. To study patterns of TCR occurrence, a later analysis re-analyzed previously published TCR beta repertoires from 666 donors and added high-resolution HLA genotyping. The later analysis used no new phenotypic data to find candidate immune exposures, relying instead on TCR beta sequences and their occurrence across donors. In an earlier analysis of a few hundred of the donors, high-throughput TCR beta sequencing was used to judge whether each TCR beta V gene segment behaved as functional or pseudogenic. Donor age, sex, ethnicity and CMV serostatus were compiled alongside the repertoire data. Genome-wide SNP genotypes for about three fifths of the roughly 700 donors were used in a later genetic analysis, which treated that subset as a discovery cohort. All discovery cohort repertoires had been generated using a single sequencing platform. HLA typing covered class I and class II loci at four-digit resolution. Typing coverage varied by locus: roughly 620-640 donors for A, B, C, DRB1 and DQB1; about 520 for DQA1; over 600 for DPA1; under 490 for DPB1. Roughly five DR-DQ haplotypes were treated as single units for association and clustering because of strong linkage in the cohort. Among about 360 genotyped donors of the cohort, an average of approximately 240,000 unique TCR beta nucleotide sequences were sequenced per donor, around 20% of them non-productive. The full study reports these points: A group of highly shared sequence variants was considered likely to be a technical artifact of the sequencing pipeline. The 87-base-pair reads could not distinguish some IMGT-functional V segments, including TRBV6-2 and TRBV6-3, so those segments were excluded. In a later genetic analysis, a missense DCLRE1C variant was associated with V-gene and J-gene trimming of TCR beta chains, and the association was replicated in an independent cohort. At a false discovery rate of 0.05, a later analysis linked fewer than 20,000 TCR beta sequences to specific HLA alleles. Because counts were too low, 15 to 20 rarely observed V segments, including chromosome 9 orphons, were excluded from the earlier analysis of some 590 of the donors. The authors suggested that the approach could potentially be extended to other disease states and immunological phenotypes. Only TCR beta chains were sequenced in this cohort, and the absence of alpha or paired-chain data limited detectable features. A later genetic analysis reported fewer N-insertions in productive TCRs among donors in an Asian-associated ancestry cluster than the roughly 700-donor mean. A later analysis found that most CMV-associated TCR beta chains appeared HLA-restricted, with HLA associations seemingly driven largely by CMV exposure. The classifier was reported to diagnose cytomegalovirus status with high specificity and sensitivity in both the original and validation cohorts. In a later analysis, the rate of TCR association differed among HLA loci, with DRB1 alleles having the most associated TCRs and HLA-C alleles having the fewest. Correlated functional status among segregating V segments might be attributable to linkage disequilibrium, but an unknown experimental factor could not be ruled out. Broadly in line with IMGT annotations, most TCR beta V segments showed up in productive rearrangements about 87% or about 30% of the time in an earlier analysis of 587 of the donors. A further reported finding was that TCR beta sequences accurately predicted the HLA-A and HLA-B alleles for most subjects in the first cohort. Assigning TCR associations to individual alleles was difficult when HLA alleles, especially DR and DQ, strongly co-occurred. In a later analysis, several top co-occurrence clusters were reported to appear linked to parvovirus B19, influenza, CMV and Epstein-Barr virus. Most TCR sequences were seen in very few donors, while some public TCRs were found in many individuals. A few of the identified cytomegalovirus-associated TCR beta chains were confirmed in vitro to be specific for cytomegalovirus antigens. The only immune exposure information available for the cohort was CMV serostatus. The presence/absence analyses assumed that sequencing depth was roughly uniform across donors, and that assumption may not be true. Because some donors lacked HLA typing at each locus, the association tests relied only on the typed subset. In the study, 150 to 200 TCR beta chains were listed as associated with cytomegalovirus. Compared with equally common non-associated chains, HLA-associated TCR beta chains in a later analysis were more clonally expanded and had lower generation probabilities.

The library came from the immunoSEQ multiplex PCR assay. The multiplex PCR relied on a mix of 60 forward primers for TCR Vbeta segments and 13 reverse primers for TCR Jbeta segments. The CDR3 region of rearranged TCR beta genes was amplified from genomic DNA with a multiplex PCR assay. Amplified TCR beta libraries were sequenced as 87-base-pair reads on the Illumina HiSeq System. The original pipeline was this. In a later analysis, roughly 80 million unique TCR beta chains were counted across the approximately 640 repertoires, and roughly 11 million of these chains were shared by at least two donors. To remove PCR and sequencing errors, raw reads were error-corrected and collapsed into unique sequences using a nearest-neighbor algorithm that merged closely related sequences. V, D and J gene segments were assigned by aligning CDR3 sequences to IMGT reference sequences. Each retained sequence needed at least a six-nucleotide match to both a V gene segment and a J gene segment. Rearrangements were called productive when the CDR3 lacked stop codons and stayed in frame with V and J; all others were non-productive. CDR3 was defined according to IMGT convention as the region running from the second conserved V-encoded cysteine to the conserved J-encoded phenylalanine. Sequences without an unambiguous match to a single V gene segment were excluded from the earlier analysis of 587 of the donors. An earlier analysis of about 590 of the donors classified V segments as functional when productive rearrangements were above 56.7% and as segregating when the standard deviation between donors was above 5%. A statistical classification framework was built for diagnosing cytomegalovirus status from the catalog of TCR beta chain sequences. In a later analysis, V and J genes were assigned by comparing TCR nucleotide sequences against IMGT/GENE-DB human TR gene sequences. Using the TCRdist pipeline, a later analysis assigned CDR3 sequences along with most-parsimonious VDJ recombination scenarios. In a later analysis, every TCR beta chain was defined by the combination of its CDR3 amino acid sequence and its V-gene family, and reads without a unique V-gene family were dropped. To address suspected cross-contamination and a sequencing artifact, a later analysis removed under 600 highly shared, low-generation-probability nucleotide sequences. In a later analysis, a clonal expansion index was calculated for each public chain from normalized within-repertoire ranks of inferred template counts. A later analysis computed generation probabilities with a VDJ recombination model fitted to out-of-frame rearrangements, and checked the results against IGoR. In a later analysis, TCR-TCR, TCR-HLA and TCR-CMV co-occurrence was scored with hypergeometric tests, and a repertoire-size bias correction was applied to TCR pairs. False discovery rates were estimated in a later analysis by permuting HLA or CMV assignments 20 times. A later analysis grouped co-occurring TCRs with DBSCAN, adding TCRdist sequence similarity when clustering within HLA-allele-positive subsets. Repertoires with fewer than 30,000 or more than 120,000 public chains, plus five repertoires with anomalous nucleotide sharing, were excluded from co-occurrence clustering. TCRdb obtained this table from immuneACCESS and retained in-frame rearrangements with V and J assigned. These tables miss some clones; where compared with another copy, unresolved V genes account for less than half of the shortfall, and the remainder is unexplained. V, J and clone size reflect that table, while D and trimming were determined from the DNA. For this sample, the table gives around 55,000 clones. In total, the top ten clones hold roughly 9% of the sample.

A word on this clone: It has no known antigen specificity.

The cohort was made up of under 800 healthy bone marrow donors. All cohort members were sampled while nominally healthy, although unrecorded immune exposures were likely present. The donor tested CMV seropositive, placing the donor among the roughly 270 seropositive members of the cohort. Every donor gave a peripheral blood sample, and the peripheral blood mononuclear cells from that sample were used for TCR beta sequencing. Genomic DNA extraction from the blood cell samples was performed with the Qiagen DNeasy Blood Extraction Kit. The junction shows trimming of 7 bases on V and 4 bases on J, plus 16 bases between the germline ends. The CDR3 runs 15 residues from the cysteine to the phenylalanine. CDR3 DNA only is kept here, 45 bases in frame from base 1. The germline V gene (reference sequence) gives CDR1 as LNHDA and CDR2 as SQIVND.

The sequence links TRBV19 to TRBJ2-2; tentative D gene TRBD2, with 6 bases matching. This sequence was found in a man in his fifties or sixties in good health and CMV-seropositive. Sequencing was carried out using PBMCs. The bases are TGTGCCAGTACCCCTCCGGGGGTTGGCACCGGGGAGCTGTTTTTT. This yields the protein CASTPPGVGTGELFF.